A selection of T cell receptor beta chains follows, all from one sample in a study of blood T cell repertoires in COVID-19. This table comes from immunoSEQ multiplex PCR, and its TCRdb copy is limited to in-frame clones, with some not included. This table has around 140,000 clones, 60% to 80% appearing once. The sequenced sample consisted of PBMCs or T cells enriched from blood (not recorded which). The source is a woman in her forties or fifties who had recovered from COVID-19. CDR3s include the opening cysteine and the closing phenylalanine or tryptophan. D genes are given only for firm matches. The size field is filled for only some rows; it gives once, few, many or a size class.

j_call d_call clone_size v_call cdr3_aa cdr3_nt
TRBJ1-2 TRBD1 . TRBV6-1 CASSEARTGYGYTF TGTGCCAGCAGTGAAGCTAGGACAGGGTATGGCTACACCTTC
TRBJ1-1 . once TRBV5-1 CASSLFINTEAFF TGCGCCAGCAGCTTGTTTATAAACACTGAAGCTTTCTTT
TRBJ1-2 TRBD1 . TRBV19 CASSLIGQGDRGYTF TGTGCCAGTAGTTTAATAGGGCAGGGGGATCGTGGCTACACCTTC
TRBJ2-5 . . TRBV6-5 CASRPNRVQETQYF TGTGCCAGCAGACCAAACAGGGTGCAAGAGACCCAGTACTTC
TRBJ1-1 . . TRBV29-1 CSVGTGEAFF TGCAGCGTTGGAACGGGTGAAGCTTTCTTT
TRBJ1-2 . . TRBV7-9 CASSNRQGFEIYTF TGTGCCAGCAGCAATCGCCAGGGGTTTGAAATCTACACCTTC
TRBJ1-4 TRBD1 . TRBV30 CAWNPGQGEKLFF TGTGCCTGGAATCCGGGACAGGGGGAAAAACTGTTTTTT
TRBJ2-1 TRBD2 . TRBV18 CASSPPSGGSYNEQFF TGTGCCAGCTCACCACCCTCGGGAGGGTCCTACAATGAGCAGTTCTTC
TRBJ2-1 TRBD2 . TRBV7-8 CASSLVSSGSGVNEQFF TGTGCCAGCAGCTTAGTGTCTAGCGGGAGTGGAGTCAATGAGCAGTTCTTC
TRBJ1-6 . many TRBV5-1 CASSLARDSRQPLHF TGCGCCAGCAGCTTGGCCAGGGACTCCCGACAACCCCTCCACTTT
TRBJ1-5 . . TRBV12-5 CAAWWFGSGAGWYSNQPQHF TGTGCTGCTTGGTGGTTTGGTAGCGGAGCCGGTTGGTATAGCAATCAGCCCCAGCATTTT
TRBJ1-6 TRBD1 . TRBV3-1/TRBV3-2 CASSFYRGSHNSPLHF TGTGCCAGCAGCTTCTACAGGGGCTCCCATAATTCACCCCTCCACTTT
TRBJ1-5 TRBD1 . TRBV19 CASSGNPTGLNNQPQHF TGTGCCAGTAGTGGCAACCCGACAGGGCTAAACAATCAGCCCCAGCATTTT
TRBJ2-2 TRBD1 . TRBV5-1 CASSYRGTGELFF TGCGCCAGCAGCTACAGGGGTACCGGGGAGCTGTTTTTT
TRBJ1-4 TRBD1 . TRBV10-3 CAISESIRGQGEEKLFF TGTGCCATCAGTGAGTCGATTCGGGGACAGGGGGAAGAAAAACTGTTTTTT
TRBJ2-2 . . TRBV28 CASSPAGVSTGELFF TGTGCCAGCAGTCCTGCAGGGGTATCAACCGGGGAGCTGTTTTTT
TRBJ2-1 TRBD2 . TRBV14 CASSQILAALTHRNEQFF TGTGCCAGCAGCCAAATACTAGCGGCTTTAACCCACCGCAATGAGCAGTTCTTC
TRBJ1-1 . . TRBV28 CASSPGRNTEAFF TGTGCCAGCAGCCCCGGTCGGAACACTGAAGCTTTCTTT
TRBJ2-3 . . TRBV11-3 CASSMLGDTQYF TGTGCCAGCAGCATGCTCGGAGATACGCAGTATTTT
TRBJ1-2 TRBD1 . TRBV28 CASSYGQDYGYTF TGTGCCAGCAGCTACGGACAGGACTATGGCTACACCTTC
TRBJ1-3 . once TRBV5-1 CASSVMAGVGNTIYF TGCGCCAGCAGCGTCATGGCAGGGGTTGGAAACACCATATATTTT
TRBJ1-5 . . TRBV11-2 CASSLGLNQPQHF TGTGCCAGCAGCTTGGGCCTCAATCAGCCCCAGCATTTT
TRBJ2-7 . . TRBV5-1 CASSLVGVGILRYEQYF TGCGCCAGCAGCTTGGTCGGGGTCGGTATTTTACGGTACGAGCAGTACTTC
TRBJ1-5 . . TRBV27 CASSSRGARDQPQHF TGTGCCAGCAGTTCCCGGGGGGCCAGGGATCAGCCCCAGCATTTT
TRBJ1-4 TRBD1 once TRBV7-9 CASSVQGVREKLFF TGTGCCAGCAGCGTACAGGGGGTAAGGGAAAAACTGTTTTTT
TRBJ2-4 . . TRBV7-9 CASSLGAGDVAKNIQYF TGTGCCAGCAGCTTAGGAGCAGGGGACGTAGCCAAAAACATTCAGTACTTC
TRBJ1-2 . few TRBV3-1/TRBV3-2 CASSVGKGYTF TGTGCCAGCAGTGTCGGGAAGGGCTACACCTTC
TRBJ1-5 . . TRBV27 CASSPYQVNSNQPQHF TGTGCCAGCAGTCCTTACCAGGTGAATAGCAATCAGCCCCAGCATTTT
TRBJ1-5 . . TRBV28 CASSDRSNQPQHF TGTGCCAGTTCCGACAGGAGCAATCAGCCCCAGCATTTT
TRBJ2-7 TRBD1 . TRBV4-2 CASSLRDSSYEQYF TGTGCCAGCAGCCTCCGGGACAGCTCCTACGAGCAGTACTTC
TRBJ2-7 . . TRBV6-1 CASSEAAGSIEQYF TGTGCCAGCAGTGAAGCGGCAGGATCAATCGAGCAGTACTTC
TRBJ1-6 . . TRBV12-3/TRBV12-4 CASRREVNSPLHF TGTGCCAGCAGAAGGGAGGTTAATTCACCCCTCCACTTT
TRBJ2-2 TRBD1 . TRBV18 CASSPLDRDGSGELFF TGTGCCAGCTCACCACTAGACAGGGATGGATCCGGGGAGCTGTTTTTT
TRBJ1-2 . . TRBV29-1 CSVLRPHRSTGYTF TGCAGCGTTCTTCGGCCCCACAGGTCTACGGGCTACACCTTC
TRBJ2-1 TRBD2 few TRBV5-1 CASSPLAGGLNEQFF TGCGCCAGCAGCCCTCTAGCGGGGGGGCTCAATGAGCAGTTCTTC
TRBJ2-5 . . TRBV5-1 CASSLAGETQYF TGCGCCAGCAGCTTGGCCGGGGAGACCCAGTACTTC
TRBJ1-2 . . TRBV7-2 CASSLRVSGAAYGYTF TGTGCCAGCAGCTTACGGGTTTCTGGGGCGGCCTATGGCTACACCTTC
TRBJ1-2 TRBD1 . TRBV19 CASGTGGLPNYGYTF TGTGCCAGTGGGACAGGGGGACTACCAAACTATGGCTACACCTTC
TRBJ1-3 . . TRBV12-3/TRBV12-4 CASSGRSGNTIYF TGTGCCAGCAGTGGGCGTTCAGGAAACACCATATATTTT
TRBJ1-1 . . TRBV20-1 CSASPWRGNTEAFF TGCAGTGCTAGTCCGTGGCGGGGCAACACTGAAGCTTTCTTT
TRBJ2-2 TRBD2 . TRBV19 CASSILVGGAKNTGELFF TGTGCCAGTAGTATACTTGTGGGAGGGGCAAAGAACACCGGGGAGCTGTTTTTT
TRBJ1-3 . . TRBV6-5 CASSYRGNSGNTIYF TGTGCCAGCAGTTATAGGGGGAACTCTGGAAACACCATATATTTT
TRBJ2-1 . few TRBV27 CASSLSSPRLDSWNEQFF TGTGCCAGCAGTTTATCGTCCCCGCGACTAGATTCTTGGAATGAGCAGTTCTTC
TRBJ1-5 . . TRBV18 CASSPRPGDQPQHF TGTGCCAGCTCACCACGGCCAGGGGATCAGCCCCAGCATTTT
TRBJ1-2 TRBD1 . TRBV9 CASTRSDRGTNYGYTF TGTGCCAGCACCCGTAGTGACAGGGGCACTAACTATGGCTACACCTTC
TRBJ1-2 . . TRBV9 CASRGPQEPAGYGYTF TGTGCCAGTCGAGGGCCCCAGGAACCCGCGGGCTATGGCTACACCTTC
TRBJ1-1 TRBD1 once TRBV5-1 CASSMKWTGAANTEAFF TGCGCCAGCAGCATGAAATGGACAGGGGCGGCGAACACTGAAGCTTTCTTT
TRBJ2-1 TRBD2 . TRBV5-1 CASRTLAVPYNEQFF TGCGCCAGCAGGACACTAGCGGTCCCCTACAATGAGCAGTTCTTC
TRBJ1-1 TRBD1 . TRBV2 CASRTGTGFEAFF TGTGCCAGCAGGACCGGGACAGGCTTTGAAGCTTTCTTT
TRBJ2-6 . . TRBV3-1/TRBV3-2 CASSQTVLRANVLTF TGTGCCAGCAGCCAGACAGTGTTGCGGGCCAACGTCCTGACTTTC
TRBJ1-5 . . TRBV2 CASSSQGVTPQPQHF TGTGCCAGCAGTTCTCAGGGCGTAACTCCTCAGCCCCAGCATTTT
TRBJ2-1 . . TRBV2 CASSGDSTYNEQFF TGTGCCAGCAGTGGGGACTCCACCTACAATGAGCAGTTCTTC
TRBJ1-2 . . TRBV27 CASSLDGSYGYTF TGTGCCAGCAGTTTAGATGGGAGTTATGGCTACACCTTC
TRBJ1-1 . . TRBV4-2 CASSQGGTGMNTEAFF TGTGCCAGCAGCCAAGGAGGTACCGGTATGAACACTGAAGCTTTCTTT